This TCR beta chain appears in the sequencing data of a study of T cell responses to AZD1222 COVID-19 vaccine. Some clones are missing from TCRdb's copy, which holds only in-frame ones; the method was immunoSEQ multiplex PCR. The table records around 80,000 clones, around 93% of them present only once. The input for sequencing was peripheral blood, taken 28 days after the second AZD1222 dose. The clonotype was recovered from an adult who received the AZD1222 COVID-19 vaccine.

In DNA, the CDR3 is TGTGCCAGCAGCGCGGGAGGTAACACTGAAGCTTTCTTT. Encoded protein: CASSAGGNTEAFF. The V call is TRBV11-3, the J call TRBJ1-1; D not certain. CDR1 is SGHNT and CDR2 is YENEEA in the germline V gene. The CDR3 has 13 residues. V lost 5 bases, J lost 2 bases, and 9 bases lay in between. Full variable domain (remainder filled in from reference TRBV11-3 and TRBJ1-1): EAGVVQSPRYKIIEKKQPVAFWCNPISGHNTLYWYLQNLGQGPELLIRYENEEAVDDSQLPKDRFSAERLKGVDSTLKIQPAELGDSAVYLCASSAGGNTEAFFGQGTRLTVV.